The T cell receptor (beta chain) under discussion was sequenced for a study of cytomegalovirus exposure and HLA in healthy donors. The PCR had 60 Vbeta and 13 Jbeta primers. Generated by immunoSEQ multiplex PCR, the TCRdb table keeps only in-frame clones and is missing some. The table lists roughly 150,000 clones, around two thirds of them singletons, with under 11% in the top ten. Trimming shortened V by 1 base and J by 4 bases, and 11 bases separated the two germline ends. Germline assignment: CDR1 SGHDN and CDR2 FVKESK. The CDR3 length is 15 residues. The sample taken for sequencing was PBMCs. This clonotype was sampled from a man aged 25 to 40 in good health and CMV-seropositive. The rearrangement joins TRBV14 to TRBJ2-1; D is uncertain. CDR3 in amino acids: CASSQVFSSYNEQFF. CDR3 nucleotide sequence: TGTGCCAGCAGCCAAGTGTTTAGCAGTTACAATGAGCAGTTCTTC.